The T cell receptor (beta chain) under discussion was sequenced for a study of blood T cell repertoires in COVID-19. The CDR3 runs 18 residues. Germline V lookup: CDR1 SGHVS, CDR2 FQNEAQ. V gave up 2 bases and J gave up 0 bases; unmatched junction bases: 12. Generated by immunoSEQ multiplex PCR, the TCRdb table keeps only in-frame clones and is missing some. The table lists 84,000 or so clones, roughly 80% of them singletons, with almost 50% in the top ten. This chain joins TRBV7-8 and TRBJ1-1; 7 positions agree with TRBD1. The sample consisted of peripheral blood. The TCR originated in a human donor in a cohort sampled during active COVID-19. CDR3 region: CASSLFRRTGGMNTEAFF. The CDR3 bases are TGTGCCAGCAGCTTATTCCGCCGGACAGGAGGGATGAACACTGAAGCTTTCTTT.